The clone carrying this T cell receptor beta chain occurred a few times. This entry comes from a study of T-cell reconstitution after alpha-beta-depleted transplantation in children. Preparation of the TCRbeta library used unique molecular identifiers. TCRdb itself ran the PCR reads through MiXCR, one entry per CDR3 protein. The sample contains 250,000 to 350,000 distinct CDR3 sequences, 9.9% of which appear only once. The CDR3 totals 16 residues. Germline V lookup: CDR1 SGHRS, CDR2 YFSETQ. V gave up 4 bases and J gave up 7 bases, with 18 bases separating them. This TCR came from a human donor who donated a stem cell graft to a child with SCID. Sequencing was performed on PBMCs from the stem cell graft donor, taken from the stem cell graft. The chain couples TRBV5-1 to TRBJ1-6; D possibly corresponds to TRBD1 (6 bases). CDR3 DNA sequence: TGCGCCAGCAGCGGGGGCACCAGCGGGATCAATTCACCCCTCCACTTT. Translated: CASSGGTSGINSPLHF.